Listed below are T cell receptor beta chains from one sample, sequenced in a study of CD4 T cells in relation to SARS-CoV-2 and coronaviruses. Antigens of these TCRs are unknown. TCRdb keeps only in-frame clones here, not all; method: immunoSEQ multiplex PCR. The table has about 26,000 clones, around 76% seen once. Source material: CD4+ T cells from PBMCs, cultured in vitro. The receptors shown here come from a human donor in good health. CDR3s include the opening cysteine and the closing phenylalanine or tryptophan. The order of the fields is clone size, V gene, J gene, D gene, CDR3 protein, CDR3 DNA. D genes are given only for firm matches. Clone sizes are given selectively: once, few, many, or a class where the clone is expanded.

clone size: few; V gene: TRBV3-1/TRBV3-2; J gene: TRBJ1-5; D gene: NA; CDR3 protein: CASSLIQGNNQPQHF; CDR3 DNA: TGTGCCAGCAGCCTAATTCAGGGAAACAATCAGCCCCAGCATTTT
clone size: NA; V gene: TRBV12-3/TRBV12-4; J gene: TRBJ1-6; D gene: NA; CDR3 protein: CASSLSSNSPLHF; CDR3 DNA: TGTGCCAGCAGTTTAAGTAGTAATTCACCCCTCCACTTT
clone size: NA; V gene: TRBV19; J gene: TRBJ1-5; D gene: TRBD1; CDR3 protein: CASSIQDRPNQPQHF; CDR3 DNA: TGTGCCAGTAGTATCCAGGACAGGCCTAATCAGCCCCAGCATTTT
clone size: NA; V gene: TRBV3-1/TRBV3-2; J gene: TRBJ1-2; D gene: NA; CDR3 protein: CASSRGTGSRVYGYTF; CDR3 DNA: TGTGCCAGCAGCCGTGGAACAGGGTCACGGGTATATGGCTACACCTTC
clone size: NA; V gene: TRBV5-5; J gene: TRBJ2-5; D gene: NA; CDR3 protein: CASRWLAGETQYF; CDR3 DNA: TGTGCCAGCAGGTGGCTAGCCGGCGAGACCCAGTACTTC
clone size: few; V gene: TRBV4-2; J gene: TRBJ2-6; D gene: TRBD1; CDR3 protein: CASSRNRGSGANVLTF; CDR3 DNA: TGTGCCAGCAGCCGGAACAGGGGGTCTGGGGCCAACGTCCTGACTTTC
clone size: NA; V gene: TRBV4-3; J gene: TRBJ1-5; D gene: NA; CDR3 protein: CASSQDIGWPQHF; CDR3 DNA: TGCGCCAGCAGCCAAGATATCGGGTGGCCCCAGCATTTT
clone size: NA; V gene: TRBV15; J gene: TRBJ2-7; D gene: NA; CDR3 protein: CATSRDHRKTGYEQYF; CDR3 DNA: TGTGCCACCAGCAGAGATCATCGTAAGACTGGCTACGAGCAGTACTTC
clone size: NA; V gene: TRBV5-1; J gene: TRBJ2-7; D gene: TRBD1; CDR3 protein: CASSFQTGAGYEQYF; CDR3 DNA: TGCGCCAGCAGCTTTCAGACAGGGGCGGGGTACGAGCAGTACTTC
clone size: NA; V gene: TRBV28; J gene: TRBJ1-1; D gene: TRBD1; CDR3 protein: CASSSAGGWTEAFF; CDR3 DNA: TGTGCCAGCAGTTCCGCAGGGGGCTGGACTGAAGCTTTCTTT
clone size: once; V gene: TRBV28; J gene: TRBJ2-7; D gene: TRBD1; CDR3 protein: CASSGYRGSLSYEQYF; CDR3 DNA: TGTGCCAGCAGTGGGTACAGGGGGTCCCTCTCCTACGAGCAGTACTTC
clone size: few; V gene: TRBV4-2; J gene: TRBJ2-4; D gene: NA; CDR3 protein: CASSQDSSGAKNIQYF; CDR3 DNA: TGTGCCAGCAGCCAAGATTCAAGCGGAGCCAAAAACATTCAGTACTTC
clone size: NA; V gene: TRBV12-3/TRBV12-4; J gene: TRBJ2-2; D gene: NA; CDR3 protein: CASRSLSGELFF; CDR3 DNA: TGTGCCAGCAGGTCGCTGTCCGGGGAGCTGTTTTTT
clone size: NA; V gene: TRBV6-2/TRBV6-3; J gene: TRBJ2-3; D gene: NA; CDR3 protein: CASSYSLIGAASTDTQYF; CDR3 DNA: TGTGCCAGCAGTTACTCCCTTATCGGGGCGGCTAGCACAGATACGCAGTATTTT
clone size: NA; V gene: TRBV29-1; J gene: TRBJ1-5; D gene: TRBD1; CDR3 protein: CSVGDRGQPQHF; CDR3 DNA: TGCAGCGTGGGGGACAGGGGACAGCCCCAGCATTTT
clone size: NA; V gene: TRBV11-3; J gene: TRBJ2-6; D gene: NA; CDR3 protein: CASSPSAGAGANVLTF; CDR3 DNA: TGTGCCAGCAGCCCCAGTGCAGGGGCTGGGGCCAACGTCCTGACTTTC
clone size: NA; V gene: TRBV7-2; J gene: TRBJ1-5; D gene: TRBD1; CDR3 protein: CASSSGQGGSNQPQHF; CDR3 DNA: TGTGCCAGCAGCTCAGGACAGGGGGGTAGCAATCAGCCCCAGCATTTT
clone size: NA; V gene: TRBV5-1; J gene: TRBJ1-2; D gene: NA; CDR3 protein: CASSRSTGPYGYTF; CDR3 DNA: TGCGCCAGCAGCCGATCGACAGGTCCCTATGGCTACACCTTC
clone size: NA; V gene: TRBV4-3; J gene: TRBJ1-1; D gene: NA; CDR3 protein: CASSRGQTNTEAFF; CDR3 DNA: TGCGCCAGCAGCCGAGGACAGACGAACACTGAAGCTTTCTTT
clone size: once; V gene: TRBV7-2; J gene: TRBJ1-2; D gene: TRBD1; CDR3 protein: CASSVGTDYGYTF; CDR3 DNA: TGTGCCAGCAGCGTCGGGACAGACTATGGCTACACCTTC
clone size: NA; V gene: TRBV5-1; J gene: TRBJ2-1; D gene: TRBD2; CDR3 protein: CASSYGTSGSPTSQFF; CDR3 DNA: TGCGCCAGCAGCTATGGGACTAGCGGGAGCCCGACCAGCCAGTTCTTC
clone size: NA; V gene: TRBV7-2; J gene: TRBJ2-4; D gene: NA; CDR3 protein: CASSLRGGTLAKNIQYF; CDR3 DNA: TGTGCCAGCAGCTTGAGAGGAGGGACCTTAGCCAAAAACATTCAGTACTTC
clone size: NA; V gene: TRBV7-9; J gene: TRBJ1-2; D gene: NA; CDR3 protein: CASSLAMGRDYGYTF; CDR3 DNA: TGTGCCAGCAGCTTGGCGATGGGGAGGGACTATGGCTACACCTTC
clone size: once; V gene: TRBV9; J gene: TRBJ2-3; D gene: NA; CDR3 protein: CASSVGASSQRDTQYF; CDR3 DNA: TGTGCCAGCAGCGTAGGGGCTAGTAGCCAAAGAGATACGCAGTATTTT
clone size: NA; V gene: TRBV10-3; J gene: TRBJ2-1; D gene: NA; CDR3 protein: CATGQPVGGLVEQFF; CDR3 DNA: TGTGCCACCGGACAGCCAGTCGGGGGGTTGGTTGAGCAGTTCTTC
clone size: NA; V gene: TRBV2; J gene: TRBJ2-5; D gene: TRBD1; CDR3 protein: CASIRDRGETQYF; CDR3 DNA: TGTGCCAGCATTCGGGACAGGGGGGAGACCCAGTACTTC
clone size: NA; V gene: TRBV10-1; J gene: TRBJ1-2; D gene: TRBD1; CDR3 protein: CASSPRTGDSYGYTF; CDR3 DNA: TGCGCCAGCAGTCCCAGGACAGGGGACAGCTATGGCTACACCTTC
clone size: NA; V gene: TRBV12-3/TRBV12-4; J gene: TRBJ1-2; D gene: NA; CDR3 protein: CASIKGDQDGYTF; CDR3 DNA: TGTGCCAGCATAAAAGGGGACCAGGATGGCTACACCTTC
clone size: NA; V gene: TRBV5-6; J gene: TRBJ1-5; D gene: NA; CDR3 protein: CASKSGEANQPQHF; CDR3 DNA: TGTGCCAGCAAATCCGGCGAAGCCAATCAGCCCCAGCATTTT
clone size: few; V gene: TRBV4-1; J gene: TRBJ1-4; D gene: TRBD1; CDR3 protein: CASSPGQPNEKLFF; CDR3 DNA: TGCGCCAGCAGCCCGGGACAGCCAAATGAAAAACTGTTTTTT
clone size: NA; V gene: TRBV5-1; J gene: TRBJ1-4; D gene: NA; CDR3 protein: CASSLGAGATNEKLFF; CDR3 DNA: TGCGCCAGCAGCTTGGGGGCAGGCGCAACTAATGAAAAACTGTTTTTT
clone size: NA; V gene: TRBV30; J gene: TRBJ2-2; D gene: TRBD2; CDR3 protein: CAWSGGLAVPGELFF; CDR3 DNA: TGTGCCTGGAGTGGAGGACTAGCGGTGCCCGGGGAGCTGTTTTTT
clone size: NA; V gene: TRBV7-2; J gene: TRBJ2-2; D gene: NA; CDR3 protein: CASSALERTPGELFF; CDR3 DNA: TGTGCCAGCAGCGCACTGGAAAGGACCCCCGGGGAGCTGTTTTTT
clone size: NA; V gene: TRBV29-1; J gene: TRBJ1-1; D gene: TRBD1; CDR3 protein: CSVSGTGPVKAFF; CDR3 DNA: TGCAGCGTATCCGGGACAGGGCCGGTGAAAGCTTTCTTT
clone size: few; V gene: TRBV5-6; J gene: TRBJ1-1; D gene: NA; CDR3 protein: CASRYTGSTEAFF; CDR3 DNA: TGTGCCAGCAGGTATACAGGGAGCACTGAAGCTTTCTTT
clone size: NA; V gene: TRBV7-2; J gene: TRBJ2-5; D gene: NA; CDR3 protein: CASSLGSSRGSWAQYF; CDR3 DNA: TGTGCCAGCAGCTTAGGGTCGAGCCGCGGATCGTGGGCTCAGTACTTC